The 18 T cell receptor beta chains given below trace back to one sample, sequenced in a study of radiation and T cells in renal cell carcinoma. The time point: baseline pretreatment blood. Indicated treatment: 15 Gy SBRT to primary tumor, nephrectomy 4 weeks later. Assay used: immunoSEQ multiplex PCR; TCRdb lists only in-frame clones, some missing. The sample records some 140,000 clones, nearly 90% being singletons. The input for sequencing was blood, taken from a patient whose treatment included radiotherapy and nephrectomy. The receptors were gathered from a woman aged 50 to 65 with renal cell carcinoma.

CDR3: CSVWDPTEAFF. DNA of the CDR3: TGCAGCGTTTGGGACCCCACTGAAGCTTTCTTT. This sequence joins TRBV29-1 and TRBJ1-1, with D possibly matching TRBD1 (5 bases). CDR3 length: 11 amino acids. V lost 5 bases, J lost 4 bases, and 8 bases lay in between. Germline V lookup: CDR1 SQVTM, CDR2 ANQGSEA.

The rearrangement joins TRBV2 to TRBJ1-4, with 8 bases aligning to TRBD1. The CDR3 sequence is 15 residues long. The junction had 8 bases not matched to a gene; V was cut back by 6 bases and J by 5 bases. The germline CDR1 and CDR2 sequences are SNHLY and FYNNEI. The CDR3 DNA reads as TGTGCCAGCAGGATGCAGGGGGCGAGAAATGAAAAACTGTTTTTT. It encodes CASRMQGARNEKLFF.

This chain joins TRBV5-1 and TRBJ2-3; 9 bases line up with TRBD2. Germline V gives CDR1 SGHRS, CDR2 YFSETQ. CDR3 size: 15 residues. V shed 5 bases, J shed 5 bases, and the junction held 9 bases outside the gene matches. The DNA for the CDR3 is TGCGCCAGCAGATCGACTAGCGGAGGTCGAGATACGCAGTATTTT. Translation: CASRSTSGGRDTQYF.

The count of this clone is one. V gene TRBV7-3 combines with J gene TRBJ1-1; D uncertain. Germline V CDR1 and CDR2: SGHTA, FQGTGA. This CDR3 contains 14 residues. V was cut by 3 bases and J by 0 bases, with 8 bases left in between. The DNA for the CDR3 is TGTGCCAGCAGCTTTAGACTGATGAACACTGAAGCTTTCTTT. It specifies CASSFRLMNTEAFF.

The chain couples TRBV5-8 to TRBJ1-5; D gene unclear. V lost 0 bases to trimming and J lost 6 bases, with 13 bases between them. Germline V gene lookup returns CDR1 SGHTS and CDR2 YDEGEE. CDR3 length equals 15 residues. The CDR3 spells CASSLGGLAGQPQHF. The CDR3 nucleotides read TGTGCCAGCAGCTTGGGGGGTCTTGCTGGTCAGCCCCAGCATTTT.

The count of this clone is one. V usage is TRBV14 and J usage is TRBJ1-3; D remains ambiguous. Per the germline V gene, CDR1 is SGHDN and CDR2 is FVKESK. CDR3 length equals 16 residues. V was trimmed by 2 bases and J by 0 bases, leaving 11 bases between them. CDR3 protein: CASSQLLGVSGNTIYF. The CDR3 DNA follows: TGTGCCAGCAGCCAACTGCTGGGAGTCTCTGGAAACACCATATATTTT.

V is TRBV7-2 and J is TRBJ2-5, with D perhaps matching TRBD1 (7 bases). Germline V gene lookup returns CDR1 SGHTA and CDR2 FQGNSA. The CDR3 sequence is 15 residues long. V shed 0 bases and J shed 7 bases, with 15 bases lying between them. Here the CDR3 reads CASSLARTGAGTQYF. CDR3 sequence (DNA): TGTGCCAGCAGCTTAGCCCGGACAGGAGCGGGGACCCAGTACTTC.

The chain has TRBV2 and TRBJ2-1; D possibly corresponds to TRBD1 (7 bases). Looked up from germline, CDR1 is SNHLY and CDR2 is FYNNEI. Trimming left V 8 bases short and J 11 bases short, with 13 bases between. This CDR3 comprises 11 residues. The CDR3 loop reads CASAPGGQQFF. The DNA for the CDR3 is TGTGCCAGCGCCCCAGGGGGGCAGCAGTTCTTC.

This clone came up once. The chain couples TRBV11-2 to TRBJ1-1; a possible D gene is TRBD1 (5 bases). Germline CDR1 SGHAT, CDR2 FQNNGV. This CDR3 is 16 amino acids long. The V and J ends lost 5 bases and 5 bases respectively, with 21 bases between them. For the CDR3, the DNA is TGTGCCAGCAGCCCGGGGAGGGACCCGAGTTGGACTGAAGCTTTCTTT. This encodes CASSPGRDPSWTEAFF.

J is TRBJ1-2 and V is TRBV19; D gene unclear. The CDR3 sequence is 16 residues long. CDR1 is LNHDA and CDR2 is SQIVND in the germline V gene (reference sequence). V was pared by 6 bases and J by 1 base, with 18 bases between. The CDR3 here is CASSETGMRNNYGYTF. DNA of the CDR3: TGTGCCAGTAGCGAAACGGGGATGCGTAATAACTATGGCTACACCTTC.

This clone was found once. The chain recombines TRBV5-1 with TRBJ2-7; D is tentatively TRBD1 or TRBD2 (5 bases each). This CDR3 spans 13 amino acids. Trimming removed 4 bases at V and 2 bases at J, with 10 bases between. Germline V gene data show CDR1 as SGHRS and CDR2 as YFSETQ. The DNA of the CDR3 is TGCGCCAGCAGCCAGGGACGGACCTACGAGCAGTACTTC. The encoded protein is CASSQGRTYEQYF.

The CDR3 nucleotides read TGTGCCAGCAGCTTTGGCCAGGAGGAGACCCAGTACTTC. Encoded protein: CASSFGQEETQYF. This sequence joins TRBV5-4 and TRBJ2-5; D unclear. V was pared by 2 bases and J by 5 bases, with 10 bases between. This CDR3 is 13 amino acids long. Germline CDR1 reads SGHNT; CDR2 reads YYREEE (reference sequence).

Note on this clone: Mismatch with germline at one junction end may stem from a read error. V and J are TRBV9 and TRBJ2-3; D gene uncertain. The CDR3 is made up of 15 amino acids. The V gene's germline CDR1 is SGDLS and CDR2 YYNGEE. This CDR3 is CASSSGPSSKDTQYF. The CDR3 DNA is TGTGCCAGCAGCTCCGGACCCTCCAGCAAAGATACGCAGTATTTT. The complete variable domain, with remaining parts taken from reference TRBV9 and TRBJ2-3, reads DSGVTQTPKHLITATGQRVTLRCSPRSGDLSVYWYQQSLDQGLQFLIQYYNGEERAKGNILERFSAQQFPDLHSELNLSSLELGDSALYFCASSSGPSSKDTQYFGPGTRLTVL.

J is TRBJ2-1 and V is TRBV5-1; TRBD2 is a possible D gene (5 bases). This CDR3 has 14 amino acids. The V gene lost 0 bases and the J gene lost 5 bases, with 9 bases spanning the gap. Germline V gives CDR1 SGHRS, CDR2 YFSETQ. CDR3 in amino acids: CASSLEYGDNEQFF. CDR3 bases: TGCGCCAGCAGCTTGGAGTACGGGGACAATGAGCAGTTCTTC.

A single count supports this clone. V usage is TRBV4-3 and J usage is TRBJ2-1, with 12 bases fitting TRBD2. The CDR3 contains 15 residues. Trimming at V came to 2 bases and at J to 7 bases, leaving 3 bases not matched to a gene. CDR1 and CDR2 (germline): LGHNA, YSLEER. The CDR3 DNA reads as TGCGCCAGCAGCCAACGGCTAGCGGGGGGGAATGAGCAGTTCTTC. This encodes CASSQRLAGGNEQFF.

The chain employs TRBV2 and TRBJ2-3, with TRBD2 matching over 9 bases. Unmatched junction bases numbered 3, after V lost 6 bases and J lost 2 bases. CDR3 size: 14 residues. In germline, CDR1 is SNHLY, CDR2 FYNNEI. CDR3 DNA: TGTGCCAGCAGGCGGGGGGGCATCACAGATACGCAGTATTTT. Protein: CASRRGGITDTQYF.

Here the CDR3 reads CASSIVGQGSGANVLTF. In DNA, the CDR3 is TGTGCCAGTAGTATAGTTGGACAGGGATCCGGGGCCAACGTCCTGACTTTC. The V call is TRBV19, the J call TRBJ2-6; 8 bases align to TRBD1. This CDR3 is 17 amino acids long. The junction had 6 bases not matched to a gene; V was cut back by 1 base and J by 4 bases. CDR1 and CDR2 from the germline V gene are LNHDA and SQIVND (reference sequence). The full variable domain, with the rest looked up from reference TRBV19 and TRBJ2-6, is DGGITQSPKYLFRKEGQNVTLSCEQNLNHDAMYWYRQDPGQGLRLIYYSQIVNDFQKGDIAEGYSVSREKKESFPLTVTSAQKNPTAFYLCASSIVGQGSGANVLTFGAGSRLTVL.

The chain carries TRBV4-1 and TRBJ2-1, with D maybe TRBD1 (5 bases). Trimming pared 5 bases from V and 2 bases from J, leaving 13 bases between. Germline CDR1 reads MGHRA; CDR2 reads YSYEKL. CDR3 length: 15 residues. The CDR3 nucleotides read TGCGCCAGCAGCTCCGACAGAGCAGCCTACAATGAGCAGTTCTTC. It encodes CASSSDRAAYNEQFF.